In this sample, the clone carrying this T cell receptor beta chain turned up many times. Its target is not known. Germline trimming cut 5 bases from V and 1 base from J; bases unmatched to any gene: 4. CDR3 size: 14 residues. Germline V gene lookup returns CDR1 GTSNPN and CDR2 SVGIG (reference sequence). This sample is part of a study of breast tumors, draining lymph nodes, adjacent tissues. Each CDR3 protein is one row after TCRdb ran MiXCR on the multiplex PCR reads. The sample carries some 170,000 distinct CDR3 sequences, approximately 33% recorded once. Study-level points and caveats: The data were judged consistent with most tumor T cells coming from lymph node and expanding in tumor. Luminal-like breast cancer showed significantly higher tumor–nontumor repertoire similarity than basal-like. Compared with lymph nodes, tumors were less diverse; compared with nontumor tissue, more. Data only fit, rather than demonstrated, lymph node origin of most tumor T cells.

Axillary draining lymph nodes of breast cancer patients supplied the node samples. The TCR sequence derives from a female donor with breast cancer. Some clones in this sample may be carry-over from other donors' samples. Sequencing was done on a sample of axillary lymph node tissue. V is TRBV30 and J is TRBJ1-5; 8 bases map to TRBD1. The DNA of the CDR3 is TGTGCCTGGCTACGGACAGGGAGCAATCAGCCCCAGCATTTT. Translating it yields CAWLRTGSNQPQHF. Full variable domain (remainder filled in from reference TRBV30 and TRBJ1-5): SQTIHQWPATLVQPVGSPLSLECTVEGTSNPNLYWYRQAAGRGLQLLFYSVGIGQISSEVPQNLSASRPQDRQFILSSKKLLLSDSGFYLCAWLRTGSNQPQHFGDGTRLSIL.